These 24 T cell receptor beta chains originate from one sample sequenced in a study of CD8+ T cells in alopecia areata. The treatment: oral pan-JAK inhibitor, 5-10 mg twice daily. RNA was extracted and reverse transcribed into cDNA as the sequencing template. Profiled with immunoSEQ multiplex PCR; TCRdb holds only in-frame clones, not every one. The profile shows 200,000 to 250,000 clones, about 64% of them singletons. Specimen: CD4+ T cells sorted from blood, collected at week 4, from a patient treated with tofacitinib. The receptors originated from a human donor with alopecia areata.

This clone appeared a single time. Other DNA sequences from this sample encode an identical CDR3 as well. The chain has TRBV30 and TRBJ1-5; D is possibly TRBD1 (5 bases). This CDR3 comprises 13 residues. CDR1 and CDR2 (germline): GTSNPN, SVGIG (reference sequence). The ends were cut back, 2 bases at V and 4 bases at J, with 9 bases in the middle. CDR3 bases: TGTGCCTGGAGTTCAGGGTGGAATCAGCCCCAGCATTTT. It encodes CAWSSGWNQPQHF. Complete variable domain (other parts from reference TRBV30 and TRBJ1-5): SQTIHQWPATLVQPVGSPLSLECTVEGTSNPNLYWYRQAAGRGLQLLFYSVGIGQISSEVPQNLSASRPQDRQFILSSKKLLLSDSGFYLCAWSSGWNQPQHFGDGTRLSIL.

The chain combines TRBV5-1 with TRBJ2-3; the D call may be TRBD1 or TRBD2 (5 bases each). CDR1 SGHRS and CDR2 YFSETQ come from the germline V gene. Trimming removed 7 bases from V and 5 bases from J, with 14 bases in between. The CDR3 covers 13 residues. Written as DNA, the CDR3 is TGCGCCAGCCGGGACCCCGCCATAGATACGCAGTATTTT. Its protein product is CASRDPAIDTQYF.

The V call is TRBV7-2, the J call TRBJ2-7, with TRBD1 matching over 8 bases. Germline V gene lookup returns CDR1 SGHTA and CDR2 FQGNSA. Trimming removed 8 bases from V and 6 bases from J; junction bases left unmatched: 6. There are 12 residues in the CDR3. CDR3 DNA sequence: TGTGCCAGCGCCCAGGGGGCTCGCGAGCAGTACTTC. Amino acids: CASAQGAREQYF.

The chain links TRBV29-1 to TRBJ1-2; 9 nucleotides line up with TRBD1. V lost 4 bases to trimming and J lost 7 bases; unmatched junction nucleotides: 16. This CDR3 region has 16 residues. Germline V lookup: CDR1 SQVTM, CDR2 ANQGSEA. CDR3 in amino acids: CSVVPPLNRDRVGYTF. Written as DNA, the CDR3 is TGCAGCGTTGTCCCTCCTCTCAACCGGGACAGGGTTGGCTACACCTTC. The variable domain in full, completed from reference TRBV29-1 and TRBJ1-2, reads SAVISQKPSRDICQRGTSLTIQCQVDSQVTMMFWYRQQPGQSLTLIATANQGSEATYESGFVIDKFPISRPNLTFSTLTVSNMSPEDSSIYLCSVVPPLNRDRVGYTFGSGTRLTVV.

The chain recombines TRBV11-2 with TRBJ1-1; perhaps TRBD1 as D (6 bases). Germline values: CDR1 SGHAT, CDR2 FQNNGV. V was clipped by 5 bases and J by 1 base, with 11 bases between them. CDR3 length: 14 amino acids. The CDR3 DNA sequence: TGTGCCAGCAGCCCAACAGGGCCGAACACTGAAGCTTTCTTT. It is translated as CASSPTGPNTEAFF. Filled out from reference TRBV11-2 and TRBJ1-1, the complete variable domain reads EAGVAQSPRYKIIEKRQSVAFWCNPISGHATLYWYQQILGQGPKLLIQFQNNGVVDDSQLPKDRFSAERLKGVDSTLKIQPAKLEDSAVYLCASSPTGPNTEAFFGQGTRLTVV.

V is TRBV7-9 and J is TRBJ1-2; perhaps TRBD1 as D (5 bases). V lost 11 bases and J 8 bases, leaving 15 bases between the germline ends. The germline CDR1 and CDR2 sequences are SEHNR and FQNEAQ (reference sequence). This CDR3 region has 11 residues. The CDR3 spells CADLGAYGYTF. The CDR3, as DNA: TGTGCCGATCTTGGGGCTTACGGCTACACCTTC.

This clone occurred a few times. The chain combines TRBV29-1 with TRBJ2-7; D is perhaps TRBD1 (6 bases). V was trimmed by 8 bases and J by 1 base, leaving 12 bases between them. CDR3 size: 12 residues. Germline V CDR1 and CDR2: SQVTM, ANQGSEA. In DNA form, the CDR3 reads TGCAGCTTCCGGGACACATCCTACGAGCAGTACTTC. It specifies CSFRDTSYEQYF.

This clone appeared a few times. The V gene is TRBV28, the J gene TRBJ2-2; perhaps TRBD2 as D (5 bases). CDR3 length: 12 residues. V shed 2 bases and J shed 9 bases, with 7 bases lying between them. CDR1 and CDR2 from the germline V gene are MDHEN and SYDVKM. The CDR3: CASSLVARELFF. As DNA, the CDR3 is TGTGCCAGCAGTTTAGTAGCGAGGGAGCTGTTTTTT. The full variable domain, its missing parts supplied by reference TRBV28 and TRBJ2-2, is DVKVTQSSRYLVKRTGEKVFLECVQDMDHENMFWYRQDPGLGLRLIYFSYDVKMKEKGDIPEGYSVSREKKERFSLILESASTNQTSMYLCASSLVARELFFGEGSRLTVL.

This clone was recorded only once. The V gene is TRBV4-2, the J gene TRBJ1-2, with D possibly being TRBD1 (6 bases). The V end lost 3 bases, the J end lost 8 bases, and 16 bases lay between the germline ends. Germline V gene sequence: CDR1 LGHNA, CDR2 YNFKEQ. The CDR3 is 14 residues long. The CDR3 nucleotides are TGTGCCAGCAGCCATGGGACATCTAACATGGGCTACACCTTC. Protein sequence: CASSHGTSNMGYTF.

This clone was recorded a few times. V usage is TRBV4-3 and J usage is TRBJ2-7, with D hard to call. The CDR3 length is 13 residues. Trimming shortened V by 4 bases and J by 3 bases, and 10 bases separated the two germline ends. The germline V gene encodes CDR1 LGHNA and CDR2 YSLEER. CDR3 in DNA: TGCGCCAGCAGCCGCGTCCTCAGCTACGAGCAGTACTTC. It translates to CASSRVLSYEQYF.

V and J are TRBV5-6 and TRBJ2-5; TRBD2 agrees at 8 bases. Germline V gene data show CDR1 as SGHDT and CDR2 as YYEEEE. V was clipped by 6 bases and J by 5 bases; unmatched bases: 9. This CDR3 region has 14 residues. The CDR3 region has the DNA TGTGCCAGCATCCGAAGCGGGGGAGGTGAGACCCAGTACTTC. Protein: CASIRSGGGETQYF.

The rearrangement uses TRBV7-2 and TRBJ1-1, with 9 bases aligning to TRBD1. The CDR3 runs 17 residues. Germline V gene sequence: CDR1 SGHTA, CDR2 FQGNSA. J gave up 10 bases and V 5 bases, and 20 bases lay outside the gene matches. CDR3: CASSPESGQGPTEGAFF. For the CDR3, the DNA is TGTGCCAGCAGCCCAGAATCTGGACAGGGGCCTACCGAGGGAGCTTTCTTT.

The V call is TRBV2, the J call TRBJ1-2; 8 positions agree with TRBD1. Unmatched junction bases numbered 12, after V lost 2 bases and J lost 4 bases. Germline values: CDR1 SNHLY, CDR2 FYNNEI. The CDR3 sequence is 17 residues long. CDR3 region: CASSEWVRFTGGYGYTF. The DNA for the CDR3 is TGTGCCAGCAGTGAATGGGTCCGGTTCACAGGGGGCTATGGCTACACCTTC.

CDR3 region: CAWSVQGPLLFF. The CDR3 coding sequence is TGTGCCTGGAGTGTACAGGGGCCCCTACTGTTTTTT. This sequence joins TRBV30 and TRBJ2-2; 7 positions agree with TRBD1. V dropped 0 bases and J dropped 14; count of bases not matched to a gene: 6. The CDR3 is 12 residues long. The germline V gene encodes CDR1 GTSNPN and CDR2 SVGIG (reference sequence).

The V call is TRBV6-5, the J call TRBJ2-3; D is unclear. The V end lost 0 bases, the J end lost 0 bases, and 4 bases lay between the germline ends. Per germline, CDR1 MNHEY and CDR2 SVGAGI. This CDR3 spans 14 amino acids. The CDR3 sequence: CASSYSSSTDTQYF. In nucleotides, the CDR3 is TGTGCCAGCAGTTACTCCTCTAGCACAGATACGCAGTATTTT.

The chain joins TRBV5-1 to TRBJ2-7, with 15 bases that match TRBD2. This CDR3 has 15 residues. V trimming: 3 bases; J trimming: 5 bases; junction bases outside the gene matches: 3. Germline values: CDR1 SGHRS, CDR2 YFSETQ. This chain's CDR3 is CASSSRTSGGDEQYF. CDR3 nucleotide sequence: TGCGCCAGCAGCTCCCGGACTAGCGGGGGGGACGAGCAGTACTTC.

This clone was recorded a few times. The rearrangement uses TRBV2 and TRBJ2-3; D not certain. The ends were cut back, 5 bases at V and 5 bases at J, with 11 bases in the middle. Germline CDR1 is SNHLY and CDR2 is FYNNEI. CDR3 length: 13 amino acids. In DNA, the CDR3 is TGTGCCAGCAGTACTCGGAGCCAAGATACGCAGTATTTT. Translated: CASSTRSQDTQYF.

CDR3 bases: TGCGCCAGCAGCCAAGCAAGGGGGCGGAAGGGCTACACCTTC. It yields the protein CASSQARGRKGYTF. The J gene is TRBJ1-2, the V gene TRBV4-1; 7 nucleotides line up with TRBD1. Trimming cost V 1 base and J 8 bases; bases outside gene matches: 7. In germline, CDR1 is MGHRA, CDR2 YSYEKL. The CDR3 contains 14 residues.

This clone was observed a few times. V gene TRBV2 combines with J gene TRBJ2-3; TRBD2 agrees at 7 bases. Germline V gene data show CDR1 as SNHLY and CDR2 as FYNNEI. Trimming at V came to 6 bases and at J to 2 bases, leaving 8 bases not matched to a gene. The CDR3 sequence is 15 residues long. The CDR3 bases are TGTGCCAGCAGAGCTAGCGGTTTAATCACAGATACGCAGTATTTT. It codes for CASRASGLITDTQYF.

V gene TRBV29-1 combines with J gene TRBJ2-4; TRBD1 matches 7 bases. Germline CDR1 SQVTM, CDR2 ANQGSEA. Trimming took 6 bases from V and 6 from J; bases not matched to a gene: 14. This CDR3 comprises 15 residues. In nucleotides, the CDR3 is TGCAGCGTAGCGGTTTACCCAGGGGGAAGAAACATTCAGTACTTC. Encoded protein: CSVAVYPGGRNIQYF. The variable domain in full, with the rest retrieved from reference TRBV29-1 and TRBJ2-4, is SAVISQKPSRDICQRGTSLTIQCQVDSQVTMMFWYRQQPGQSLTLIATANQGSEATYESGFVIDKFPISRPNLTFSTLTVSNMSPEDSSIYLCSVAVYPGGRNIQYFGAGTRLSVL.

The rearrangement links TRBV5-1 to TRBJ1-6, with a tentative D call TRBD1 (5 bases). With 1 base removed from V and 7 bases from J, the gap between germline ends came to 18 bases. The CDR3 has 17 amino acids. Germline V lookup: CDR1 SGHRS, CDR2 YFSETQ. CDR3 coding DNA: TGCGCCAGCAGCTTGACTTCTAACGCAGGGCGGAATTCACCCCTCCACTTT. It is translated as CASSLTSNAGRNSPLHF.

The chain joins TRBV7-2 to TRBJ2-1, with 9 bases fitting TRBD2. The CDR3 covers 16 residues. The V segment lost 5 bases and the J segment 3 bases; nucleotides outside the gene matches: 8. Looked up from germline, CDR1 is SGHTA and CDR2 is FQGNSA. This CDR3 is CASSPVAGALYNEQFF. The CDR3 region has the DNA TGTGCCAGCAGCCCTGTAGCGGGGGCCCTCTACAATGAGCAGTTCTTC.

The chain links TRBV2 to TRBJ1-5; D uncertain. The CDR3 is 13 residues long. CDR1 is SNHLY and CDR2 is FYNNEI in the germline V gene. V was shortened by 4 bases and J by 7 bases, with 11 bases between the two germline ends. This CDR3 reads CASSGHVTQPQHF. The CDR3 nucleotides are TGTGCCAGCAGTGGACATGTAACCCAGCCCCAGCATTTT.

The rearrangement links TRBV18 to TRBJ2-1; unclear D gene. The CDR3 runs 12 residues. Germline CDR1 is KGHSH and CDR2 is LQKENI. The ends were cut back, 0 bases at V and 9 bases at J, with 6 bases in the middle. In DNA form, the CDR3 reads TGTGCCAGCTCACCACCCATGGGTGAGCAGTTCTTC. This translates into CASSPPMGEQFF. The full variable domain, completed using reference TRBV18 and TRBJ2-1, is NAGVMQNPRHLVRRRGQEARLRCSPMKGHSHVYWYRQLPEEGLKFMVYLQKENIIDESGMPKERFSAEFPKEGPSILRIQQVVRGDSAAYFCASSPPMGEQFFGPGTRLTVL.